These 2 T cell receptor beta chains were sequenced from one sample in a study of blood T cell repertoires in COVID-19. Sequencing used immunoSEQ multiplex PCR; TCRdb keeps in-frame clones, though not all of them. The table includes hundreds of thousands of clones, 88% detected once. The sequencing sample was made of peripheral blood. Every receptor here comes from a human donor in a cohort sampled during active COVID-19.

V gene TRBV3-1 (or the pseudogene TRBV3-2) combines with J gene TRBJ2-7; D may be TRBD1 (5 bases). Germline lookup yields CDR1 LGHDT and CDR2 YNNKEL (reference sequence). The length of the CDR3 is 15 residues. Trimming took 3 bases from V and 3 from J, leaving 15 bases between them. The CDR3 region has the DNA TGTGCCAGCAGCCAGGGTCCCGACAGTAACTACGAGCAGTACTTC. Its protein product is CASSQGPDSNYEQYF.

The CDR3 loop reads CASSRTGGNTEAFF. The DNA for the CDR3 is TGTGCCAGCAGCCGGACAGGGGGGAACACTGAAGCTTTCTTT. The chain uses TRBV3-1 (or the pseudogene TRBV3-2) and TRBJ1-1, with 10 bases lining up with TRBD1. The V segment lost 4 bases and the J segment 1 base; nucleotides outside the gene matches: 0. Germline CDR1 reads LGHDT; CDR2 reads YNNKEL (reference sequence). This CDR3 spans 14 amino acids.